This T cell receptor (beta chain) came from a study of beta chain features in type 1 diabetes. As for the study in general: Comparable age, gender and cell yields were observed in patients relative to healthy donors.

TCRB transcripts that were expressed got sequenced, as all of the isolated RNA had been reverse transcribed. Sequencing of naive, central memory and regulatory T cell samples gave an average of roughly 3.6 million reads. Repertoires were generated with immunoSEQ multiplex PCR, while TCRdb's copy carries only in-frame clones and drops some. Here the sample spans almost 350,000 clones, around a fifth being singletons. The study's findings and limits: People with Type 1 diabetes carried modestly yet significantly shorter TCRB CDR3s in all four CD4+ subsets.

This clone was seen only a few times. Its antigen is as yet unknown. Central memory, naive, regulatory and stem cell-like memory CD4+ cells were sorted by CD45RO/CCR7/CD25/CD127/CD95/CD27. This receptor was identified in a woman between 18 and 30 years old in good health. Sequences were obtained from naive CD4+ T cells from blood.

The CDR3 DNA follows: TGTGCCAGCAGGAAGGGACAGCCCCAGACCGGGGAGCTGTTTTTT. This codes for CASRKGQPQTGELFF. The chain joins TRBV6-1 to TRBJ2-2, with 7 bases fitting TRBD1. J gave up 5 bases and V 6 bases, and 9 bases lay outside the gene matches. Germline CDR1 is MNHNS and CDR2 is SASEGT. The CDR3 runs 15 residues.